These 18 T cell receptor beta chains were all obtained from the same sample, sequenced in a study of T-cell reconstitution after alpha-beta-depleted transplantation in children. A TCRbeta library incorporating unique molecular identifiers was prepared. TCRdb passed the PCR reads through MiXCR, listing each CDR3 protein once. The sample holds about 120,000 distinct CDR3 sequences; 10% are singletons and the top ten take around 8.2%. The source material was PBMCs from the stem cell graft donor, sampled from the stem cell graft. The source of these receptors is a human donor who donated a stem cell graft to a child with acute lymphoblastic leukemia.

This clonotype was seen ten or more times. V usage is TRBV20-1 and J usage is TRBJ1-5, with D unclear. The CDR3 totals 13 residues. Looked up from germline, CDR1 is DFQATT and CDR2 is SNEGSKA (reference sequence). CDR3 in DNA: TGCAGCGGGCGGTCCAAGGCCAATCAGCCCCAGCATTTT. Translation: CSGRSKANQPQHF.

The gene calls are TRBV20-1 and TRBJ2-1; TRBD2 agrees at 10 bases. Germline CDR1 is DFQATT and CDR2 is SNEGSKA (reference sequence). V shed 3 bases, J shed 0 bases, and the junction held 8 bases outside the gene matches. This CDR3 region has 17 residues. CDR3 sequence (DNA): TGCAGTGCTAGGGCCCGGCCTAGCGGGAGCTCCTACAATGAGCAGTTCTTC. Residues: CSARARPSGSSYNEQFF.

This clonotype was observed many times. The chain couples TRBV12-3 or TRBV12-4 to TRBJ2-7; the D gene is possibly TRBD2 (6 bases). The CDR3 covers 15 residues. Trimming shortened V by 5 bases and J by 0 bases, and 14 bases separated the two germline ends. CDR3: CASSGGYRDSYEQYF. CDR3 in DNA: TGTGCCAGCAGTGGGGGGTATAGGGACTCCTACGAGCAGTACTTC.

At least ten counts were recorded for this clonotype. V usage is TRBV12-3 or TRBV12-4 and J usage is TRBJ2-5, with D tentatively TRBD2 (6 bases). The V end was cut by 2 bases, the J end by 5 bases, with 12 bases between. CDR3 size: 14 residues. CDR3 loop: CASSLSPAGETQYF. Written as DNA, the CDR3 is TGTGCCAGCAGTTTAAGTCCGGCGGGGGAGACCCAGTACTTC.

This clonotype was seen repeatedly, ten times or more. The chain combines TRBV6-2 or TRBV6-3 with TRBJ2-2, with TRBD2 as a possible D gene (6 bases). This CDR3 is built from 15 residues. V was cut by 5 bases and J by 6 bases, with 16 bases left in between. Germline loops: CDR1 MNHEY, CDR2 SVGEGT. Written as DNA, the CDR3 is TGTGCCAGCAGTGGCGGGGCTGGGGCCCCCGGGGAGCTGTTTTTT. Translating it yields CASSGGAGAPGELFF.

This clonotype was seen at least ten times. The chain links TRBV5-5 to TRBJ1-1; 7 bases map to TRBD1. CDR3 length equals 13 residues. Germline CDR1 SGHKS, CDR2 YYEKEE (reference sequence). With 5 bases clipped from V and 5 bases from J, the junction kept 6 bases outside the gene matches. The DNA for the CDR3 is TGTGCCAGCAGACCAACAGGGGTGACTGAAGCTTTCTTT. This encodes CASRPTGVTEAFF.

This clonotype was seen ten or more times. The chain links TRBV12-3 or TRBV12-4 to TRBJ2-5; no clear D gene. Trimming removed 8 bases from V and 5 bases from J, with 15 bases in between. There are 13 residues in the CDR3. Here the CDR3 reads CASRRPADETQYF. The CDR3 coding sequence is TGTGCCAGCCGCCGACCGGCCGATGAGACCCAGTACTTC.

This clonotype was observed many times. The chain uses TRBV14 and TRBJ2-3; D is unresolved. There are 13 residues in the CDR3. Between the trimmed V and J ends, which lost 1 base and 3 bases, there was a span of 5 bases. Germline CDR1 SGHDN, CDR2 FVKESK. The CDR3 DNA reads as TGTGCCAGCAGCCAAGGTCGGACAGATACGCAGTATTTT. Translating it yields CASSQGRTDTQYF.

The rearrangement links TRBV19 to TRBJ2-4; possibly TRBD1 for D (6 bases). With 4 bases removed from V and 9 bases from J, the gap between germline ends came to 16 bases. Germline assignment: CDR1 LNHDA and CDR2 SQIVND (reference sequence). The CDR3 has 14 amino acids. The CDR3 is CASSTRQVDGIQYF. The CDR3 DNA follows: TGTGCCAGTAGTACCCGACAGGTCGACGGCATTCAGTACTTC. Complete variable domain (other parts from reference TRBV19 and TRBJ2-4): DGGITQSPKYLFRKEGQNVTLSCEQNLNHDAMYWYRQDPGQGLRLIYYSQIVNDFQKGDIAEGYSVSREKKESFPLTVTSAQKNPTAFYLCASSTRQVDGIQYFGAGTRLSVL.

The sample holds many counts of this clonotype. The rearrangement links TRBV6-5 to TRBJ2-1; 12 bases map to TRBD2. V shed 4 bases, J shed 12 bases, and the junction held 16 bases outside the gene matches. Per the germline V gene, CDR1 is MNHEY and CDR2 is SVGAGI. CDR3 length: 17 residues. CDR3 residues: CASSSPQGLAGWGLQFF. CDR3 in DNA: TGTGCCAGCAGTTCCCCGCAGGGACTAGCGGGCTGGGGATTGCAGTTCTTC.

In its sample, this clonotype was seen a few times. The chain couples TRBV20-1 to TRBJ2-2; 10 bases align to TRBD2. The CDR3 contains 17 residues. Germline values: CDR1 DFQATT, CDR2 SNEGSKA (reference sequence). Germline trimming cut 4 bases from V and 1 base from J; bases unmatched to any gene: 9. CDR3 region: CSATDPLAGVNTGELFF. CDR3 DNA: TGCAGTGCTACCGATCCCCTAGCGGGAGTGAACACCGGGGAGCTGTTTTTT.

In this sample, this clonotype turned up many times. The rearrangement uses TRBV7-9 and TRBJ2-7; D remains unclear. The V and J ends lost 5 bases and 0 bases respectively, with 5 bases between them. The CDR3 runs 12 residues. Germline V gene data show CDR1 as SEHNR and CDR2 as FQNEAQ (reference sequence). In DNA, the CDR3 is TGTGCCAGCAGCACCCGCTCCTACGAGCAGTACTTC. Amino acids: CASSTRSYEQYF.

This clonotype was picked up many times. This chain uses TRBV10-3 with TRBJ1-1; D uncertain. V gave up 4 bases and J gave up 4 bases, with 10 bases separating them. CDR1 is ENHRY and CDR2 is SYGVKD in the germline V gene. This CDR3 has 13 amino acids. CDR3 residues: CAISVQLGTEAFF. The DNA for the CDR3 is TGTGCCATCAGTGTTCAACTGGGCACTGAAGCTTTCTTT.

The V and J genes are TRBV11-2 and TRBJ2-3, with 9 bases lining up with TRBD2. The length of the CDR3 is 15 residues. CDR1 and CDR2 from the germline V gene are SGHAT and FQNNGV. Trimming took 1 base from V and 4 from J; bases not matched to a gene: 3. The CDR3 sequence: CASSLGGGAADTQYF. The CDR3 nucleotides read TGTGCCAGCAGCTTAGGCGGGGGGGCCGCAGATACGCAGTATTTT.

The chain has TRBV11-2 and TRBJ1-1; D is possibly TRBD1 (5 bases). The CDR3 length is 15 residues. Germline CDR1 is SGHAT and CDR2 is FQNNGV. Trimming removed 2 bases from V and 4 bases from J, with 14 bases in between. CDR3 residues: CASSLNSGGGTEAFF. The CDR3 DNA sequence: TGTGCCAGCAGCTTAAACTCCGGGGGTGGCACTGAAGCTTTCTTT.

This clonotype has ten or more counts. The chain links TRBV5-4 to TRBJ1-4, with 7 bases fitting TRBD1. The length of the CDR3 is 14 residues. CDR1 is SGHNT, CDR2 YYREEE, per germline (reference sequence). With V trimmed by 1 base and J by 4 bases, 1 base remained unmatched. CDR3 DNA: TGTGCCAGCAGCTTGAGGGGGCTTAATGAAAAACTGTTTTTT. It encodes CASSLRGLNEKLFF.

This rearrangement joins TRBV30 to TRBJ1-5; D call uncertain. In germline, CDR1 is GTSNPN, CDR2 SVGIG (reference sequence). CDR3 size: 14 residues. The V end lost 2 bases, the J end lost 0 bases, and 8 bases lay between the germline ends. The CDR3 sequence is CAWSSRRSNQPQHF. CDR3 DNA: TGTGCCTGGAGTTCAAGGCGTAGCAATCAGCCCCAGCATTTT.

Many counts were recorded for this clonotype. This chain joins TRBV24-1 and TRBJ2-3, with 11 bases fitting TRBD1. Losses at the gene ends were 4 bases for V and 6 bases for J; bases not matched to a gene: 8. Germline loops: CDR1 KGHDR, CDR2 SFDVKD. CDR3 size: 16 residues. For the CDR3, the DNA is TGTGCCACCAGTGAGATCCGGGACAGGGGGTACGATACGCAGTATTTT. Amino acid sequence: CATSEIRDRGYDTQYF.